This T cell receptor beta chain was retrieved from a study of blood T cell repertoires in COVID-19. The table came from immunoSEQ multiplex PCR; TCRdb's copy has only in-frame clones and leaves some out. This sample yields approximately 250,000 clones, of which 84% are seen a single time; less than 2% belongs to the top ten. Unmatched junction bases numbered 9, after V lost 4 bases and J lost 1 base. CDR1 and CDR2 from the germline V gene are MGHRA and YSYEKL. The CDR3 consists of 16 residues. This clonotype was obtained from a woman between 35 and 50 years old who had recovered from COVID-19. Sequenced material: peripheral blood. V and J are TRBV4-1 and TRBJ1-1; 7 bases align to TRBD1. The CDR3 protein is CASSPSPGTENTEAFF. The CDR3 nucleotides are TGCGCCAGCAGCCCCAGCCCCGGGACAGAGAACACTGAAGCTTTCTTT.